One T cell receptor (beta chain) is described in this entry. Germline V gene sequence: CDR1 MNHEY, CDR2 SVGEGT. This CDR3 is 15 amino acids long. V was cut by 2 bases and J by 0 bases, with 11 bases left in between. How the authors handled the data: Reference gene primer amplification gave nucleated cell count estimates. Clones were read by immunoSEQ multiplex PCR, and TCRdb kept only the in-frame ones, dropping some. V and J calls and clone size come straight from that table; D and trimming were deduced from the DNA. In the table there are tens of thousands of clones, about 88% of which are singletons. The data stem from a study of blood T cell repertoires in COVID-19. For the study at large: Spain, Italy and the United States supplied samples that represented acute and convalescent COVID-19.

The chain recombines TRBV6-2 or TRBV6-3 with TRBJ2-7; no reliable D call. The receptor was derived from an older man with acute or convalescent COVID-19. The sequenced material came from peripheral blood. The CDR3 sequence: CASSYPQSLSYEQYF. In nucleotides, the CDR3 is TGTGCCAGCAGTTACCCCCAGTCCCTCTCCTACGAGCAGTACTTC.